These T cell receptor beta chains were read from a single sample in a study of blood T cell repertoires in COVID-19. Sequencing was performed with immunoSEQ multiplex PCR; in TCRdb, only in-frame clones are kept and a portion is missing. The sample has approximately 160,000 clones, almost 85% seen once; the top ten hold around 7.6%. Sequencing was carried out using peripheral blood. The receptors derive from a man aged 35-49 years who had recovered from COVID-19. The CDR3 runs from the conserved cysteine through the conserved F or W. The D gene is left open where the match is weak. The size entry is marked missing in some rows and otherwise reads once, few, many or a size class.

TRBV29-1	.	TRBJ2-7	few	CSAMTGTGYEQYF	TGCAGCGCTATGACAGGGACTGGATACGAGCAGTACTTC
TRBV5-4	TRBD1	TRBJ1-1	.	CASSLDRGDTEAFF	TGTGCCAGCAGTTTAGACAGGGGGGACACTGAAGCTTTCTTT
TRBV1	.	TRBJ2-1	.	CTSSQGKSGKTYNEQFF	TGCACCAGCAGCCAAGGTAAGAGCGGAAAAACCTACAATGAGCAGTTCTTC
TRBV5-1	.	TRBJ2-1	.	CASTLAEFVDEQFF	TGCGCCAGCACCTTAGCGGAATTTGTCGATGAGCAGTTCTTC
TRBV4-2	.	TRBJ1-5	.	CASSSGSQPQHF	TGTGCCAGCAGCTCCGGTTCTCAGCCCCAGCATTTT
TRBV11-3	TRBD1	TRBJ2-2	.	CASSLGWGQGDTGELFF	TGTGCCAGCAGCTTAGGGTGGGGGCAGGGGGACACCGGGGAGCTGTTTTTT
TRBV6-1	TRBD1	TRBJ2-2	.	CASSGTGTANTGELFF	TGTGCCAGCAGTGGAACCGGGACAGCTAACACCGGGGAGCTGTTTTTT
TRBV28	TRBD2	TRBJ2-5	once	CASTTPASGRKTQYF	TGTGCCAGCACTACTCCGGCTAGCGGGAGGAAGACCCAGTACTTC
TRBV7-8	.	TRBJ1-2	.	CASSLARASNYGYTF	TGTGCCAGCAGCTTAGCGCGAGCATCTAACTATGGCTACACCTTC
TRBV14	TRBD1	TRBJ1-1	.	CASNSGGSGAFF	TGTGCCAGCAATTCAGGGGGCAGCGGAGCTTTCTTT
TRBV4-2	TRBD2	TRBJ2-7	.	CASSQDTSGGILYEQYF	TGTGCCAGCAGCCAAGATACTTCGGGAGGAATCCTATACGAGCAGTACTTC
TRBV6-2/TRBV6-3	.	TRBJ1-3	.	CASSEVRSSGNTIYF	TGTGCCAGCAGTGAGGTGAGAAGCTCTGGAAACACCATATATTTT
TRBV6-1	TRBD1	TRBJ1-2	.	CASSEIQGYTYGYTF	TGTGCCAGCAGTGAGATACAGGGGTATACCTATGGCTACACCTTC
TRBV15	.	TRBJ2-2	.	CATSSRGAGELFF	TGTGCCACCAGCAGCAGGGGTGCCGGGGAGCTGTTTTTT
TRBV6-5	.	TRBJ1-1	.	CASRTVNTEAFF	TGTGCCAGCAGGACAGTGAACACTGAAGCTTTCTTT
TRBV18	TRBD2	TRBJ2-5	.	CASSPTSGQETQYF	TGTGCCAGCTCCCCTACTAGCGGACAAGAGACCCAGTACTTC
TRBV4-3	.	TRBJ2-7	.	CASSQDTGISYEQYF	TGCGCCAGCAGCCAAGACACAGGGATCTCCTACGAGCAGTACTTC
TRBV7-8	.	TRBJ1-6	once	CASSLGQENSPLHF	TGTGCCAGCAGCTTAGGGCAGGAAAATTCACCCCTCCACTTT
TRBV6-5	.	TRBJ2-3	.	CASRTSRTQYF	TGTGCCAGCAGAACAAGCAGGACGCAGTATTTT
TRBV6-1	TRBD1	TRBJ1-5	.	CAVQDRDVGQPQHF	TGTGCCGTACAGGACAGGGACGTCGGGCAGCCCCAGCATTTT
TRBV5-6	TRBD1	TRBJ2-2	once	CASSYPDRGGSGELFF	TGTGCCAGCAGCTACCCGGACAGGGGGGGCTCCGGGGAGCTGTTTTTT
TRBV6-5	.	TRBJ2-4	once	CASSLQVSLAKNIQYF	TGTGCCAGCAGTTTACAGGTCTCCTTAGCCAAAAACATTCAGTACTTC
TRBV7-6	.	TRBJ1-6	.	CASSPSPANSPLHF	TGTGCCAGCAGCCCTAGCCCTGCTAATTCACCCCTCCACTTT
TRBV7-8	.	TRBJ1-5	.	CASSLERSNQPQHF	TGTGCCAGCAGCTTAGAGAGAAGCAATCAGCCCCAGCATTTT
TRBV6-2/TRBV6-3	TRBD1	TRBJ1-4	.	CASSKGTAATNEKLFF	TGTGCCAGCAGTAAGGGGACAGCTGCAACTAATGAAAAACTGTTTTTT
TRBV10-3	TRBD1	TRBJ2-2	.	CATYGQERAGELFF	TGTGCCACCTATGGACAGGAACGGGCCGGGGAGCTGTTTTTT
TRBV4-1	.	TRBJ2-1	.	CASRLQGSLYNEQFF	TGCGCCAGCAGGCTTCAGGGGTCCCTCTACAATGAGCAGTTCTTC
TRBV18	.	TRBJ1-5	.	CASSPPDISNQPQHF	TGTGCCAGCTCACCCCCGGACATAAGCAATCAGCCCCAGCATTTT
TRBV3-1/TRBV3-2	TRBD1	TRBJ1-1	medium-sized	CASSQRQGIDTEAFF	TGTGCCAGCAGCCAACGACAGGGTATTGACACTGAAGCTTTCTTT
TRBV30	.	TRBJ1-2	few	CAWSKGGYGYTF	TGTGCCTGGAGTAAAGGAGGTTATGGCTACACCTTC
TRBV7-9	.	TRBJ1-1	.	CASSFGHGVNTEAFF	TGTGCCAGCAGCTTTGGACACGGTGTGAACACTGAAGCTTTCTTT
TRBV10-3	TRBD2	TRBJ2-7	.	CAISESWEGTYEQYF	TGTGCCATCAGTGAGTCATGGGAGGGGACTTACGAGCAGTACTTC
TRBV6-5	TRBD2	TRBJ2-7	.	CASRGSGGASEQYF	TGTGCCAGCAGAGGCAGCGGGGGGGCCTCCGAGCAGTACTTC
TRBV18	.	TRBJ1-2	once	CASSRKQVGEGYTF	TGTGCCAGCTCACGAAAACAGGTCGGAGAGGGCTACACCTTC
TRBV14	TRBD1	TRBJ2-1	.	CASSQYAGGSYNEQFF	TGTGCCAGCAGCCAATATGCAGGGGGCTCGTACAATGAGCAGTTCTTC
TRBV4-3	TRBD2	TRBJ2-7	.	CASSQDIAGVVYEQYF	TGCGCCAGCAGCCAAGATATAGCGGGAGTGGTATACGAGCAGTACTTC
TRBV6-2/TRBV6-3	.	TRBJ2-3	.	CASSYSGGRGTDTQYF	TGTGCCAGCAGTTACTCAGGCGGCAGAGGTACAGATACGCAGTATTTT
TRBV4-2	TRBD1	TRBJ2-7	.	CASSQPGQGIYEQYF	TGTGCCAGCAGCCAACCGGGACAGGGCATCTACGAGCAGTACTTC
TRBV7-9	.	TRBJ2-7	.	CASSSEQQVSYEQYF	TGTGCCAGCAGCTCCGAGCAACAGGTTTCCTACGAGCAGTACTTC
TRBV6-4	.	TRBJ1-2	.	CASSDAGFRYTF	TGTGCCAGCAGTGACGCGGGATTCCGCTACACCTTC
TRBV4-3	TRBD1	TRBJ1-2	.	CASSLDRASNYGYTF	TGCGCCAGCAGCCTGGACAGGGCCAGCAACTATGGCTACACCTTC
TRBV11-3	.	TRBJ2-5	.	CASSDYMGETQYF	TGTGCCAGCAGCGACTACATGGGAGAGACCCAGTACTTC
TRBV14	.	TRBJ2-7	.	CASSQDWDTAYEQYF	TGTGCCAGCAGCCAAGATTGGGACACTGCCTACGAGCAGTACTTC
TRBV27	TRBD1	TRBJ1-5	.	CASSLFGQEGQPQHF	TGTGCCAGCAGTTTATTTGGACAGGAGGGGCAGCCCCAGCATTTT
TRBV5-4	TRBD2	TRBJ2-5	.	CASSLLAGAQETQYF	TGTGCCAGCAGCTTGCTAGCGGGAGCCCAAGAGACCCAGTACTTC
TRBV19	TRBD1	TRBJ2-5	.	CATVRDRGPERETQYF	TGTGCCACTGTCCGGGACAGGGGGCCGGAGAGGGAGACCCAGTACTTC
TRBV6-5	.	TRBJ1-2	once	CASSYDRSNYGYTF	TGTGCCAGCAGTTATGACAGAAGTAACTATGGCTACACCTTC
TRBV4-1	.	TRBJ2-7	.	CASSQDPGRGSYEQYF	TGCGCCAGCAGCCAAGATCCTGGCCGGGGATCCTACGAGCAGTACTTC
TRBV6-5	.	TRBJ2-3	.	CAGLFGGCDTQYF	TGTGCCGGTCTCTTTGGGGGCTGCGATACGCAGTATTTT